These T cell receptor beta chains were read from a single sample in a study of shared clonotypes between healthy human individuals. This table comes from immunoSEQ multiplex PCR, and its TCRdb copy is limited to in-frame clones, with some not included. In the table there are over 2 million clones, roughly 90% of which are singletons. The specimen was naive CD4+ T cells from PBMCs. All receptors come from a man aged 18 to 30 in good health. Some clones in this sample may be carry-over from other donors' samples. Both conserved end residues are part of each CDR3. Each record gives: D gene, V gene, clone size, J gene, CDR3 DNA, CDR3 protein. D genes are given only for firm matches. Size is stated for part of the rows, as once, few or many counts, or as a class when the clone is expanded.

d_call: .; v_call: TRBV5-1; clone_size: .; j_call: TRBJ2-7; cdr3_nt: TGCGCCAGCAGCGAGATAATCGGGACTCGGGGTGGCGAGCAGTACTTC; cdr3_aa: CASSEIIGTRGGEQYF
d_call: .; v_call: TRBV2; clone_size: .; j_call: TRBJ1-5; cdr3_nt: TGTGCCAGCAGTTCCCAGACAGGAAAAATCGGTCAGCCCCAGCATTTT; cdr3_aa: CASSSQTGKIGQPQHF
d_call: .; v_call: TRBV6-6; clone_size: .; j_call: TRBJ2-7; cdr3_nt: TGTGCCAGCAGTAGAGGGGGAGGCGAGCAGTACTTC; cdr3_aa: CASSRGGGEQYF
d_call: .; v_call: TRBV6-1; clone_size: .; j_call: TRBJ2-7; cdr3_nt: TGTGCCAGCAGTGGGCTATTACGCGAGCAGTACTTC; cdr3_aa: CASSGLLREQYF
d_call: .; v_call: TRBV11-3; clone_size: .; j_call: TRBJ2-1; cdr3_nt: TGTGCCAGCGGGCTGGGGCGGAACAATGAGCAGTTCTTC; cdr3_aa: CASGLGRNNEQFF
d_call: TRBD2; v_call: TRBV4-1; clone_size: .; j_call: TRBJ2-3; cdr3_nt: TGCGCCAGCAGCCAAGATCGCTTGGGGCTAGCGGGAGGGCCCCCCTATACGCAGTATTTT; cdr3_aa: CASSQDRLGLAGGPPYTQYF
d_call: .; v_call: TRBV20-1; clone_size: .; j_call: TRBJ2-1; cdr3_nt: TGCAGTGCTCACCCCGACACTCCGCAGTTCTTC; cdr3_aa: CSAHPDTPQFF
d_call: .; v_call: TRBV7-7; clone_size: .; j_call: TRBJ2-2; cdr3_nt: TGTGCCAGCAGCCGTAATAGGGCGATAGCGAACACCGGGGAGCTGTTTTTT; cdr3_aa: CASSRNRAIANTGELFF
d_call: .; v_call: TRBV7-6; clone_size: .; j_call: TRBJ1-1; cdr3_nt: TGTGCCAGCAGCCCTGACAGGTCGAACACTGAAGCTTTCTTT; cdr3_aa: CASSPDRSNTEAFF
d_call: .; v_call: TRBV11-2; clone_size: .; j_call: TRBJ1-6; cdr3_nt: TGTGCCAGCAGCTCGTGGAGGGCGGACTCACCCCTCCACTTT; cdr3_aa: CASSSWRADSPLHF
d_call: .; v_call: TRBV14; clone_size: .; j_call: TRBJ2-7; cdr3_nt: TGTGCCAGCAGCCACGGACAGTTCTACGAGCAGTACTTC; cdr3_aa: CASSHGQFYEQYF
d_call: .; v_call: TRBV10-1; clone_size: .; j_call: TRBJ1-2; cdr3_nt: TGCGCCAGCAGTAATCGGACCTATGGCTACACCTTC; cdr3_aa: CASSNRTYGYTF
d_call: TRBD2; v_call: TRBV28; clone_size: once; j_call: TRBJ2-3; cdr3_nt: TGTGCCAGCCTCTCCGGGGGGGCTAGCGGGAGGCTTACGCAGTATTTT; cdr3_aa: CASLSGGASGRLTQYF
d_call: TRBD2; v_call: TRBV5-4; clone_size: .; j_call: TRBJ2-5; cdr3_nt: TGTGCCAGCAGCTCGCCCCTAGCGGGAGAAGAGACCCAGTACTTC; cdr3_aa: CASSSPLAGEETQYF
d_call: .; v_call: TRBV6-6; clone_size: .; j_call: TRBJ2-3; cdr3_nt: TGTGCCAGCAAATGGTCTAGAGGTACAGATACGCAGTATTTT; cdr3_aa: CASKWSRGTDTQYF
d_call: TRBD1; v_call: TRBV29-1; clone_size: .; j_call: TRBJ1-2; cdr3_nt: TGCAGCGCCCAGGACAGGGCCTATGGCTACACCTTC; cdr3_aa: CSAQDRAYGYTF
d_call: .; v_call: TRBV19; clone_size: .; j_call: TRBJ1-1; cdr3_nt: TGTGCCAGTAGACCCTCAGGGCTATACGACATGAACACTGAAGCTTTCTTT; cdr3_aa: CASRPSGLYDMNTEAFF
d_call: .; v_call: TRBV4-1; clone_size: .; j_call: TRBJ2-1; cdr3_nt: TGCGCCAGCAGCCAAGATACCGGGCCCTACAATGAGCAGTTCTTC; cdr3_aa: CASSQDTGPYNEQFF
d_call: .; v_call: TRBV11-2; clone_size: .; j_call: TRBJ1-2; cdr3_nt: TGTGCCAGCACCGCCGACGTCGGGCCTTGTACCTTC; cdr3_aa: CASTADVGPCTF
d_call: .; v_call: TRBV4-1; clone_size: .; j_call: TRBJ2-2; cdr3_nt: TGCGCCAGCAGCCAAGAAGGCCTGCCCGGGGAGCTGTTTTTT; cdr3_aa: CASSQEGLPGELFF
d_call: .; v_call: TRBV15; clone_size: .; j_call: TRBJ2-5; cdr3_nt: TGTGCCACTAGCCCCCTCACATGGTACCAAGAGACCCAGTACTTC; cdr3_aa: CATSPLTWYQETQYF
d_call: .; v_call: TRBV4-3; clone_size: .; j_call: TRBJ1-2; cdr3_nt: TGCGCCAGCAGCCAAAACGAATGGAGGTATGGCTACACCTTC; cdr3_aa: CASSQNEWRYGYTF
d_call: TRBD2; v_call: TRBV29-1; clone_size: once; j_call: TRBJ2-5; cdr3_nt: TGCAGCGTCCGACTAGCGGGTTGGGAGACCCAGTACTTC; cdr3_aa: CSVRLAGWETQYF
d_call: .; v_call: TRBV28; clone_size: .; j_call: TRBJ1-4; cdr3_nt: TGTGCCAGCAGTGACAGCACTAATGAAAAACTGTTTTTT; cdr3_aa: CASSDSTNEKLFF
d_call: .; v_call: TRBV30; clone_size: .; j_call: TRBJ2-3; cdr3_nt: TGTGCCTGGAGTCTGGGCCGCACAGATACGCAGTATTTT; cdr3_aa: CAWSLGRTDTQYF
d_call: .; v_call: TRBV4-1; clone_size: once; j_call: TRBJ2-3; cdr3_nt: TGCGCCAGCAGCCGTATTAGCACAGATACGCAGTATTTT; cdr3_aa: CASSRISTDTQYF
d_call: TRBD2; v_call: TRBV28; clone_size: .; j_call: TRBJ2-7; cdr3_nt: TGTGCCAGCAGTTTATCCCTAGCGGGGGAAGACTACGAGCAGTACTTC; cdr3_aa: CASSLSLAGEDYEQYF
d_call: .; v_call: TRBV6-5; clone_size: .; j_call: TRBJ1-1; cdr3_nt: TGTGCCAGCGGCCCATCTACTGAAGCTTTCTTT; cdr3_aa: CASGPSTEAFF
d_call: .; v_call: TRBV15; clone_size: .; j_call: TRBJ1-4; cdr3_nt: TGTGCCACCAGCAGGGGACTCGGACTTGAAAAACTGTTTTTT; cdr3_aa: CATSRGLGLEKLFF
d_call: TRBD2; v_call: TRBV7-9; clone_size: .; j_call: TRBJ2-3; cdr3_nt: TGTGCCAGCAGCCCTACCGGGACTAGCTTCACAGATACGCAGTATTTT; cdr3_aa: CASSPTGTSFTDTQYF
d_call: .; v_call: TRBV19; clone_size: .; j_call: TRBJ1-4; cdr3_nt: TGTGCCAGTAGTATACTCGCCGGGCCACCCGGGGGTGAAAAACTGTTTTTT; cdr3_aa: CASSILAGPPGGEKLFF
d_call: .; v_call: TRBV2; clone_size: .; j_call: TRBJ2-5; cdr3_nt: TGTGCCAGCAGTGTGGGCCTCGCTACCCAGTACTTC; cdr3_aa: CASSVGLATQYF
d_call: TRBD2; v_call: TRBV5-4; clone_size: .; j_call: TRBJ2-7; cdr3_nt: TGTGCCAGCAGCGGGTGGGGAGGGCCAGGGGAGCAGTACTTC; cdr3_aa: CASSGWGGPGEQYF
d_call: TRBD1; v_call: TRBV6-5; clone_size: .; j_call: TRBJ2-5; cdr3_nt: TGTGCCAGCAGTTATGTGGCAGGGGGCGGGGAGACCCAGTACTTC; cdr3_aa: CASSYVAGGGETQYF
d_call: TRBD1; v_call: TRBV4-1; clone_size: .; j_call: TRBJ1-6; cdr3_nt: TGCGCCAGCAGCCAAGCTAGGGGACAGGGGAATTCACCCCTCCACTTT; cdr3_aa: CASSQARGQGNSPLHF
d_call: .; v_call: TRBV6-1; clone_size: .; j_call: TRBJ1-2; cdr3_nt: TGTGCCAGCAGTGTTCCAAACTATGGCTACACCTTC; cdr3_aa: CASSVPNYGYTF
d_call: TRBD2; v_call: TRBV11-2; clone_size: .; j_call: TRBJ2-7; cdr3_nt: TGTGCCAGCAGCTTAGCGCGGGGGGCGACGTACGAGCAGTACTTC; cdr3_aa: CASSLARGATYEQYF
d_call: .; v_call: TRBV11-3; clone_size: .; j_call: TRBJ2-3; cdr3_nt: TGTGCCAGCAGTACAGCGGTTAGCACAGATACGCAGTATTTT; cdr3_aa: CASSTAVSTDTQYF
d_call: TRBD1; v_call: TRBV10-3; clone_size: .; j_call: TRBJ1-1; cdr3_nt: TGTGCCATCAGGACGGACAGGGCCACTGAAGCTTTCTTT; cdr3_aa: CAIRTDRATEAFF
d_call: .; v_call: TRBV7-3; clone_size: .; j_call: TRBJ2-1; cdr3_nt: TGTGCCAGCAGCTTTTCAGGGAAATCCTACAATGAGCAGTTCTTC; cdr3_aa: CASSFSGKSYNEQFF
d_call: .; v_call: TRBV18; clone_size: .; j_call: TRBJ2-1; cdr3_nt: TGTGCCAGCTCACCCCCGGGACGGAACTACAATGAGCAGTTCTTC; cdr3_aa: CASSPPGRNYNEQFF
d_call: .; v_call: TRBV7-2; clone_size: .; j_call: TRBJ1-3; cdr3_nt: TGTGCCAGCAGCCTCCGAACGGGGACTGGAAACACCATATATTTT; cdr3_aa: CASSLRTGTGNTIYF
d_call: TRBD2; v_call: TRBV7-3; clone_size: .; j_call: TRBJ2-3; cdr3_nt: TGTGCCAGCAGCTTAACGCCTAGCGGGACCATAACAGATACGCAGTATTTT; cdr3_aa: CASSLTPSGTITDTQYF
d_call: TRBD2; v_call: TRBV7-3; clone_size: .; j_call: TRBJ2-3; cdr3_nt: TGTGCCAGCAGCGACCTAGCGGGAGGGATGTCAGATACGCAGTATTTT; cdr3_aa: CASSDLAGGMSDTQYF
d_call: TRBD1; v_call: TRBV10-1; clone_size: .; j_call: TRBJ2-1; cdr3_nt: TGCGCCAGCAGTCCGGACAGGGTCAATGAGCAGTTCTTC; cdr3_aa: CASSPDRVNEQFF
d_call: .; v_call: TRBV5-1; clone_size: .; j_call: TRBJ1-1; cdr3_nt: TGCGCCAGCGCCAAAACCGTCCGAAGGGACACGTCAGCAGAAGCTTTCTTT; cdr3_aa: CASAKTVRRDTSAEAFF
d_call: TRBD1; v_call: TRBV28; clone_size: .; j_call: TRBJ1-6; cdr3_nt: TGTGCCAGCAGTTCCACAGGGGGGAATTCACCCCTCCACTTT; cdr3_aa: CASSSTGGNSPLHF
d_call: .; v_call: TRBV5-1; clone_size: .; j_call: TRBJ1-2; cdr3_nt: TGCGCCAGCAGCTTGGGGGACACCTATGGCTACACCTTC; cdr3_aa: CASSLGDTYGYTF
d_call: .; v_call: TRBV10-1; clone_size: .; j_call: TRBJ2-4; cdr3_nt: TGCGCCAGCAGTGCGGCGGGGCGGTTAGTTCTAGCCAAAAACATTCAGTACTTC; cdr3_aa: CASSAAGRLVLAKNIQYF
d_call: .; v_call: TRBV18; clone_size: .; j_call: TRBJ1-2; cdr3_nt: TGTGCCAGCTCAGAACAGGGTAACTATGGCTACACCTTC; cdr3_aa: CASSEQGNYGYTF
d_call: TRBD2; v_call: TRBV27; clone_size: .; j_call: TRBJ2-7; cdr3_nt: TGTGCCAGCAGTTTATATATAGCGGGAGTATACGAGCAGTACTTC; cdr3_aa: CASSLYIAGVYEQYF
d_call: .; v_call: TRBV5-1; clone_size: .; j_call: TRBJ2-7; cdr3_nt: TGCGCCAGCAGCTTGGGGACGGTACCCTACGAGCAGTACTTC; cdr3_aa: CASSLGTVPYEQYF
d_call: .; v_call: TRBV5-4; clone_size: .; j_call: TRBJ2-1; cdr3_nt: TGTGCCAGCAGCTCCTCTGGGAGCTCCTACAATGAGCAGTTCTTC; cdr3_aa: CASSSSGSSYNEQFF
d_call: TRBD1; v_call: TRBV28; clone_size: .; j_call: TRBJ2-6; cdr3_nt: TGTGCCAGCAGTTCCGACAGGGGGCGTATGGCTGGGGCCAACGTCCTGACTTTC; cdr3_aa: CASSSDRGRMAGANVLTF
d_call: .; v_call: TRBV5-1; clone_size: .; j_call: TRBJ2-3; cdr3_nt: TGCGCCAGCAGGAGGTCGGGCGGAGATACGCAGTATTTT; cdr3_aa: CASRRSGGDTQYF